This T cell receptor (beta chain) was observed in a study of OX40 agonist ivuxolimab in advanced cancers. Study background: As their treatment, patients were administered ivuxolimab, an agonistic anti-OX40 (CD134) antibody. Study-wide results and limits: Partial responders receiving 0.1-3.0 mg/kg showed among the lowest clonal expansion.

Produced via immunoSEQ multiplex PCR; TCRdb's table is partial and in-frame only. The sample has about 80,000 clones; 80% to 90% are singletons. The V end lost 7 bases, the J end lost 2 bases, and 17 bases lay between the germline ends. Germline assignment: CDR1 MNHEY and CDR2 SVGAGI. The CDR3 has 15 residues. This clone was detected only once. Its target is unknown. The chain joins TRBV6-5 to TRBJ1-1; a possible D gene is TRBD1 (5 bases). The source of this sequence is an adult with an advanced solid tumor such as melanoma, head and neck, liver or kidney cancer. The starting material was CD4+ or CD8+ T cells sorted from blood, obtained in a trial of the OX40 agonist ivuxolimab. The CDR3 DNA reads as TGTGCCAGCACCACCCAGGCGGGGGGAAACACTGAAGCTTTCTTT. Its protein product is CASTTQAGGNTEAFF.